This passage covers 32 T cell receptor beta chains from one sample sequenced in a study of metastatic and nonmetastatic thyroid tumors. Patients had received no treatment of any kind before thyroid surgery. TCRdb re-called the PCR reads through MiXCR. The sample has around 16,000 clones, 27% seen once. Sequencing used adjacent normal tissue. The receptor source for this set is a female donor with papillary thyroid cancer or a benign thyroid nodule (not recorded which). Some clones in this sample may be carry-over from other donors' samples.

J is TRBJ2-7 and V is TRBV14; D could derive from TRBD1 or TRBD2 (5 bases each). CDR3 length: 12 amino acids. With 1 base removed from V and 4 bases from J, the gap between germline ends came to 5 bases. Germline V lookup: CDR1 SGHDN, CDR2 FVKESK. CDR3 nucleotides: TGTGCCAGCAGCCAAGGGGGGTACGAGCAGTACTTC. As protein: CASSQGGYEQYF.

The V gene is TRBV9, the J gene TRBJ1-3; tentative D call: TRBD1 (5 bases). Trimming pared 1 base from V and 1 base from J, leaving 12 bases between. Germline-derived CDR1 and CDR2 are SGDLS and YYNGEE. The CDR3 totals 16 residues. CDR3 nucleotide sequence: TGTGCCAGCAGCGTAACCGGGGGGAAGTCTGGAAACACCATATATTTT. Amino acid sequence: CASSVTGGKSGNTIYF.

In this sample, this clone turned up a few times. This sequence joins TRBV19 and TRBJ1-5; the D is unclear. Trimming left V 1 base short and J 0 bases short, with 10 bases between. Germline V CDR1 and CDR2: LNHDA, SQIVND (reference sequence). This CDR3 spans 16 amino acids. The DNA for the CDR3 is TGTGCCAGTAGTATAGGTTCAGCTTATAGCAATCAGCCCCAGCATTTT. This translates into CASSIGSAYSNQPQHF.

This clone has just a few counts. The V gene is TRBV11-2, the J gene TRBJ2-3, with 7 bases identical to TRBD2. The CDR3 consists of 15 residues. Trimming at V came to 1 base and at J to 2 bases, leaving 3 bases not matched to a gene. Germline V gene lookup returns CDR1 SGHAT and CDR2 FQNNGV. The CDR3 DNA reads as TGTGCCAGCAGCTTAGGTGGGAGGGTCACAGATACGCAGTATTTT. Its protein product is CASSLGGRVTDTQYF.

CDR3 bases: TGCGCCAGCAGCCAAGGGGCGGACAGGGCGACCTATGGCTACACCTTC. This sequence encodes CASSQGADRATYGYTF. This chain connects TRBV4-1 to TRBJ1-2; 8 bases align to TRBD1. Unmatched junction bases numbered 8, after V lost 1 base and J lost 4 bases. The CDR3 is 16 amino acids. Germline values: CDR1 MGHRA, CDR2 YSYEKL.

This clone was picked up a small number of times. A read error may produce the germline difference seen at one junction end. The chain has TRBV19 and TRBJ2-2; no reliable D call. Looked up from germline, CDR1 is LNHDA and CDR2 is SQIVND (reference sequence). CDR3 length: 13 amino acids. The CDR3 loop is CALTSGRTRELFF. The CDR3 nucleotides are TGTGCCCTCACATCAGGTCGCACCAGGGAGCTGTTTTTT.

V gene TRBV3-1 combines with J gene TRBJ2-7, with D perhaps TRBD1 (5 bases). CDR3 length: 14 residues. Trimming stripped 4 bases from V and 0 bases from J, with 10 bases between. CDR1 is LGHDT and CDR2 is YNNKEL in the germline V gene (reference sequence). The CDR3 loop reads CASSLRRGSYEQYF. The CDR3, as DNA: TGTGCCAGCAGCCTTAGAAGGGGCTCCTACGAGCAGTACTTC.

The chain carries TRBV12-5 and TRBJ1-6, with unresolved D. The ends were cut back, 1 base at V and 0 bases at J, with 10 bases in the middle. In germline, CDR1 is LGHNT, CDR2 FRNRAP. CDR3 length: 17 amino acids. The CDR3 region is CASGLAIRCSYNSPLHF. CDR3 DNA sequence: TGTGCTAGTGGTTTGGCGATCAGATGCTCCTATAATTCACCCCTCCACTTT.

In the case of this clone: This clone may be a read error of a much larger clone one base away. This chain joins TRBV20-1 and TRBJ2-7; D is uncertain. Trimming left V 4 bases short and J 2 bases short, with 18 bases between. CDR3 size: 15 residues. Germline CDR1 is DFQATT and CDR2 is SNEGSKA (reference sequence). The CDR3 sequence is CSAIDFLQNTYEQYF. DNA for the CDR3: TGCAGTGCTATAGATTTTCTGCAGAACACCTACGAGCAGTACTTC.

This clone was counted only a few times. The J gene is TRBJ1-5, the V gene TRBV5-5, with D possibly being TRBD1 (5 bases). This CDR3 spans 15 amino acids. V lost 1 base and J 4 bases, leaving 12 bases between the germline ends. Germline CDR1 SGHKS, CDR2 YYEKEE (reference sequence). The CDR3 nucleotides are TGTGCCAGCAGCTTGTGGGGCGAAGGGAATCAGCCCCAGCATTTT. It translates to CASSLWGEGNQPQHF.

V is TRBV5-1 and J is TRBJ2-1, with 7 nucleotides matching TRBD1. Germline lookup yields CDR1 SGHRS and CDR2 YFSETQ. This CDR3 is 15 amino acids long. V trimming: 4 bases; J trimming: 1 base; junction bases outside the gene matches: 5. CDR3 protein: CASSPTGTSYNEQFF. The CDR3 region has the DNA TGCGCCAGCAGCCCGACAGGGACGTCCTACAATGAGCAGTTCTTC.

The chain recombines TRBV5-1 with TRBJ1-1; D is unclear. The CDR3 extends over 13 amino acids. Germline values: CDR1 SGHRS, CDR2 YFSETQ. V was pared by 2 bases and J by 1 base, with 6 bases between. The CDR3 loop is CASSFDGNTEAFF. CDR3 DNA: TGCGCCAGCAGCTTCGATGGGAACACTGAAGCTTTCTTT.

This clone showed up just a few times. The CDR3 protein is CSASWGLGNSNQPQHF. The CDR3 DNA sequence: TGCAGTGCTAGTTGGGGTCTAGGTAACAGCAATCAGCCCCAGCATTTT. The chain joins TRBV20-1 to TRBJ1-5, with D unresolved. This CDR3 has 16 residues. With 3 bases removed from V and 1 base from J, the gap between germline ends came to 16 bases. Looked up from germline, CDR1 is DFQATT and CDR2 is SNEGSKA (reference sequence).

This clone has just a few counts. The chain employs TRBV6-6 and TRBJ1-6; a weak D match, TRBD1 (5 bases). V was pared by 0 bases and J by 10 bases, with 10 bases between. CDR3 size: 14 residues. Germline CDR1 and CDR2: MNHNY and SVGAGI (reference sequence). This CDR3 reads CASSYSGVYSPLHF. DNA for the CDR3: TGTGCCAGCAGTTACTCAGGGGTTTACTCACCCCTCCACTTT.

In this sample, this clone turned up a few times. The CDR3 loop reads CASRLLDRGNQPQHF. CDR3 nucleotide sequence: TGTGCCAGCAGGCTGCTAGACAGGGGCAATCAGCCCCAGCATTTT. This rearrangement joins TRBV12-3 or TRBV12-4 to TRBJ1-5; 7 nucleotides align to TRBD1. The CDR3 is 15 residues long. V gave up 6 bases and J gave up 2 bases; unmatched junction bases: 7.

The sample holds a few counts of this clone. V is TRBV2 and J is TRBJ1-4; D is possibly TRBD1 (5 bases). The V end was cut by 4 bases, the J end by 0 bases, with 9 bases between. From germline, CDR1 is SNHLY and CDR2 FYNNEI. The CDR3 is 15 residues long. The CDR3 region has the DNA TGTGCCAGCAGTGGACAGACCGCAACTAATGAAAAACTGTTTTTT. Its translation is CASSGQTATNEKLFF.

The chain has TRBV27 and TRBJ1-2, with D uncertain. CDR1 and CDR2 (germline): MNHEY, SMNVEV (reference sequence). CDR3 size: 16 residues. The ends were cut back, 2 bases at V and 1 base at J, with 14 bases in the middle. CDR3 sequence reads: CASSLGVTTVNYGYTF. As DNA, the CDR3 is TGTGCCAGCAGTTTAGGCGTGACAACCGTTAACTATGGCTACACCTTC.

There are a few counts of this clone. The chain has TRBV10-3 and TRBJ1-2; TRBD1 aligns across 7 bases. CDR1 is ENHRY and CDR2 is SYGVKD in the germline V gene. J lost 8 bases, V lost 6 bases, and 6 bases had no gene match. CDR3 length: 12 residues. CDR3 nucleotides: TGTGCCATCAGGCGGACAGGCGGCGGCTACACCTTC. Translated: CAIRRTGGGYTF.

The rearrangement links TRBV20-1 to TRBJ2-4, with a weak D call TRBD2 (6 bases). Trimming stripped 0 bases from V and 8 bases from J, with 14 bases between. Germline V gene data show CDR1 as DFQATT and CDR2 as SNEGSKA (reference sequence). The CDR3 is 14 amino acids. In DNA form, the CDR3 reads TGCAGTGCTAGAGATCGAGTGGGCGGGGACATTCAGTACTTC. Protein sequence: CSARDRVGGDIQYF.

The rearrangement links TRBV5-5 to TRBJ2-5; 8 nucleotides match TRBD1. The ends lost 6 bases at V and 4 bases at J; junction bases unmatched: 5. Per germline, CDR1 SGHKS and CDR2 YYEKEE (reference sequence). The CDR3 loop spans 13 amino acids. The CDR3 sequence: CASTVTGGETQYF. The CDR3 DNA sequence: TGTGCCAGCACCGTTACAGGGGGAGAGACCCAGTACTTC.

As for this clone: Its ends do not fully match the called genes, so a read error is possible. The chain joins TRBV5-1 to TRBJ1-4; 7 positions agree with TRBD1. The CDR3 has 15 amino acids. Looked up from germline, CDR1 is SGHRS and CDR2 is YFSETQ. In DNA, the CDR3 is TGCGCCAGCAGCTTGGGTAGGGGGCGAAGTGAAAAATTGTTTTTT. This gives the protein CASSLGRGRSEKLFF.

A few counts support this clone. The chain joins TRBV27 to TRBJ2-7; D is possibly TRBD2 (5 bases). Per the germline V gene, CDR1 is MNHEY and CDR2 is SMNVEV (reference sequence). V was shortened by 6 bases and J by 0 bases, with 12 bases between the two germline ends. This CDR3 region has 14 residues. The CDR3 is CASSRTSSSYEQYF. Written as DNA, the CDR3 is TGTGCCAGCAGCCGGACTTCAAGCTCCTACGAGCAGTACTTC.

This chain links TRBV6-1 with TRBJ1-1; no definite D call. The CDR3 spans 14 residues. The V and J ends lost 6 bases and 6 bases respectively, with 17 bases between them. Germline V gene data show CDR1 as MNHNS and CDR2 as SASEGT. The CDR3 spells CASSRDLTRSEAFF. DNA for the CDR3: TGTGCCAGCAGCCGGGATTTAACACGTTCTGAAGCTTTCTTT.

This chain joins TRBV28 and TRBJ2-3; 14 bases map to TRBD2. The CDR3 is 16 residues long. Per the germline V gene, CDR1 is MDHEN and CDR2 is SYDVKM. V shed 1 base and J 9 bases; nucleotides not matched to a gene: 6. The CDR3 spells CASSLYGTSGSSTQYF. CDR3 nucleotide sequence: TGTGCCAGCAGTTTATATGGGACTAGCGGGAGCAGCACGCAGTATTTT.

This chain uses TRBV13 with TRBJ1-1; D unclear. The germline V and J ends were trimmed by 1 base and 2 bases, with 8 bases remaining between them. The CDR3 covers 14 residues. CDR1 and CDR2 from the germline V gene are PRHDT and FYEKMQ (reference sequence). The CDR3 coding sequence is TGTGCCAGCAGCTTAGTTGGCGCTAACACTGAAGCTTTCTTT. It is translated as CASSLVGANTEAFF.

The chain joins TRBV20-1 to TRBJ2-7; tentative D call: TRBD1 (6 bases). Germline CDR1 and CDR2: DFQATT and SNEGSKA (reference sequence). V was trimmed by 0 bases and J by 1 base, leaving 16 bases between them. The CDR3 contains 16 residues. CDR3 DNA sequence: TGCAGTGCTAGAGAGCTTTGGACAGTTACTTCCTACGAGCAGTACTTC. This gives the protein CSARELWTVTSYEQYF.

This clone ranks as medium-sized. The chain has TRBV6-1 and TRBJ2-7, with 7 bases matching TRBD1. The V and J ends lost 5 bases and 4 bases, in that order; junction bases with no gene match: 2. This CDR3 has 12 amino acids. The V gene's germline CDR1 is MNHNS and CDR2 SASEGT. In DNA, the CDR3 is TGTGCCAGCAGTCTGGGACAGTACGAGCAGTACTTC. It specifies CASSLGQYEQYF.

This rearrangement joins TRBV19 to TRBJ2-2; D uncertain. The V and J ends lost 4 bases and 3 bases respectively, with 9 bases between them. Germline assignment: CDR1 LNHDA and CDR2 SQIVND (reference sequence). The CDR3 covers 14 residues. The CDR3 DNA reads as TGTGCCAGTAGTACAGGTTCAGACACCGGGGAGCTGTTTTTT. Encoded protein: CASSTGSDTGELFF.

This clone has more than one count but fewer than ten. One end of the junction varies from germline; a read error may be responsible. Other DNA sequences from this sample encode an identical CDR3 as well. This chain joins TRBV27 and TRBJ2-7; no clear D. This CDR3 is 13 amino acids long. The V gene's germline CDR1 is MNHEY and CDR2 SMNVEV (reference sequence). This chain's CDR3 is CASSKEVSYEQYF. The CDR3 DNA sequence: TGCGCCAGCAGCAAAGAGGTCTCCTACGAGCAGTACTTC.

This chain joins TRBV20-1 and TRBJ1-6; D uncertain. The CDR3 totals 11 residues. Germline loops: CDR1 DFQATT, CDR2 SNEGSKA (reference sequence). Trimming stripped 3 bases from V and 7 bases from J, with 4 bases between. The DNA for the CDR3 is TGCAGTGCTAGGGAAAATTCACCCCTCCACTTT. Protein: CSARENSPLHF.

This clone was recorded many times. This chain joins TRBV2 and TRBJ2-3; 11 positions agree with TRBD1. There are 14 residues in the CDR3. From germline, CDR1 is SNHLY and CDR2 FYNNEI. Trimming at V came to 8 bases and at J to 4 bases, leaving 5 bases not matched to a gene. The CDR3 here is CASDPGQGADTQYF. CDR3 nucleotide sequence: TGTGCCAGCGACCCGGGACAGGGGGCAGATACGCAGTATTTT.

The V and J genes are TRBV11-2 and TRBJ2-1; D ambiguous. Germline V gene lookup returns CDR1 SGHAT and CDR2 FQNNGV. The V and J ends lost 5 bases and 1 base respectively, with 15 bases between them. The CDR3 consists of 16 residues. CDR3: CASSPTVSSSYNEQFF. CDR3 nucleotide sequence: TGTGCCAGCAGCCCGACTGTGAGCTCGTCCTACAATGAGCAGTTCTTC. Drawing the rest from reference TRBV11-2 and TRBJ2-1, the complete variable domain is EAGVAQSPRYKIIEKRQSVAFWCNPISGHATLYWYQQILGQGPKLLIQFQNNGVVDDSQLPKDRFSAERLKGVDSTLKIQPAKLEDSAVYLCASSPTVSSSYNEQFFGPGTRLTVL.